These T cell receptor beta chains were read from a single sample in a study of T cells in Graves' hyperthyroidism and ophthalmopathy. TCRdb used MiXCR to reprocess the multiplex PCR reads, holding one entry per CDR3 protein. Seen here are 700,000 to 950,000 distinct CDR3 sequences, 35% observed once, and the top ten hold around 32%. The sequenced material came from blood. The receptors derive from a woman aged 40 to 50 with Graves' hyperthyroidism. Each CDR3 is given with its conserved first and last residue. A D gene is named only where the DNA matches it firmly. Expanded clones are given a class, and other clones once, few, many or no size at all.

J gene | D gene | V gene | clone size | CDR3 protein | CDR3 DNA
TRBJ2-7 | - | TRBV5-6 | few | CASSLKSRLSSYEQYF | TGTGCCAGCAGCTTGAAATCGAGGCTTAGCTCCTACGAGCAGTACTTC
TRBJ2-3 | - | TRBV29-1 | - | CSVVQGITYEQYF | TGCAGCGTAGTTCAGGGTATAACCTATGAGCAGTATTTT
TRBJ1-5 | TRBD1 | TRBV12-3/TRBV12-4 | - | CASSSDQGARQPQHF | TGTGCCAGCAGTTCAGATCAGGGGGCGAGGCAGCCCCAGCATTTT
TRBJ1-2 | - | TRBV6-5 | many | CASSYRSGRGYGYTF | TGTGCCAGCAGTTACCGGAGCGGGCGGGGTTATGGCTACACCTTC
TRBJ2-6 | TRBD1 | TRBV25-1 | many | CASSPQGTGVPGANVLTF | TGTGCCAGCAGTCCCCAGGGGACAGGGGTACCTGGGGCCAACGTCCTGACTTTC
TRBJ2-5 | - | TRBV28 | - | CASSLGGYPQETQYF | TGTGCCAGCAGTTTAGGGGGCTATCCCCAAGAGACCCAGTACTTC
TRBJ2-7 | - | TRBV7-2 | many | CASSLGSEYEQYF | TGTGCCAGCAGCTTAGGGTCGGAATACGAGCAGTACTTC
TRBJ1-1 | TRBD1 | TRBV6-5 | few | CASSTTGQATLRITEAFF | TGTGCCAGCAGCACCACCGGACAGGCCACCCTCAGGATCACTGAAGCTTTCTTT
TRBJ1-5 | - | TRBV7-9 | - | CASNLDGGWNQPQHF | TGTGCCAGCAACTTAGATGGGGGGTGGAATCAGCCCCAGCATTTT
TRBJ2-2 | - | TRBV6-2/TRBV6-3 | - | CASSYGGDTGELFF | TGTGCCAGCAGTTACGGTGGGGACACCGGGGAGCTGTTTTTT
TRBJ1-2 | - | TRBV7-2 | few | CASSLEGLAGGYTF | TGTGCCAGCAGCTTAGAGGGCCTCGCCGGGGGCTACACCTTC
TRBJ2-7 | - | TRBV10-3 | many | CASGGLHIGITYEQYF | TGTGCCTCCGGAGGCCTACATATCGGGATCACCTACGAGCAGTACTTC
TRBJ2-7 | - | TRBV7-6 | many | CASSLVSRSYEQYF | TGTGCCAGCAGCTTAGTTTCACGCTCCTACGAGCAGTACTTC